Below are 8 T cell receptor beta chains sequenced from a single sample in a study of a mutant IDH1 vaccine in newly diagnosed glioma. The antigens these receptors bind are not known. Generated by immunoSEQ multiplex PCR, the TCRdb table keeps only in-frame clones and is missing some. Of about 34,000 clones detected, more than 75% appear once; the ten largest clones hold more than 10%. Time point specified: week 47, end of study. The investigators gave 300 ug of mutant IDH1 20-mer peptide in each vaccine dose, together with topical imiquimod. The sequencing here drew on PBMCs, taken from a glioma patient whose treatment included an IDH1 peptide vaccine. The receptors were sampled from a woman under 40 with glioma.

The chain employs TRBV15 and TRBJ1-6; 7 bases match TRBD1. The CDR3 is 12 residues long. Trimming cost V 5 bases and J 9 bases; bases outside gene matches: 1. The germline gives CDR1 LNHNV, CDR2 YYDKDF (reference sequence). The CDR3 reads CATSRDSSPLHF. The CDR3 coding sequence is TGTGCCACCAGCCGGGACAGTTCACCCCTCCACTTT.

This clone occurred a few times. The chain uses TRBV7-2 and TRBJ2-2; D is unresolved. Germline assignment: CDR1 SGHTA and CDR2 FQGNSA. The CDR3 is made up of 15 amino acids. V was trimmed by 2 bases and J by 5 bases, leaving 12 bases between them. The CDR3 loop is CASSLSPTSTGELFF. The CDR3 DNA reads TGTGCCAGCAGCTTATCCCCGACGTCTACCGGGGAGCTGTTTTTT.

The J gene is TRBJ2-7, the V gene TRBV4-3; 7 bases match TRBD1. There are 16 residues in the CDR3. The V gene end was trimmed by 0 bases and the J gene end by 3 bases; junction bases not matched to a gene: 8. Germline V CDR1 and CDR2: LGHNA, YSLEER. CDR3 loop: CASSQESRGQFYEQYF. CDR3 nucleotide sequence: TGCGCCAGCAGCCAAGAATCCAGGGGACAGTTCTACGAGCAGTACTTC.

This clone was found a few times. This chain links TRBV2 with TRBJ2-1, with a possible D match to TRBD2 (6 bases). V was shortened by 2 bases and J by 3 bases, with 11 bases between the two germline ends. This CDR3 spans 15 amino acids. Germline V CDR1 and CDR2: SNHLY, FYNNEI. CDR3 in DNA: TGTGCCAGCAGTGAACGGGGAGGCAGCTACAATGAGCAGTTCTTC. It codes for CASSERGGSYNEQFF.

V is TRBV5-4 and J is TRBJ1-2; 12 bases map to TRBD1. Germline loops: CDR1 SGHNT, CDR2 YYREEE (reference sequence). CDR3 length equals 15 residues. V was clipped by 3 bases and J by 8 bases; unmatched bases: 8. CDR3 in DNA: TGTGCCAGCAGCTCTCCGGGACAGGGGGCGCGAGGCTACACCTTC. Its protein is CASSSPGQGARGYTF.

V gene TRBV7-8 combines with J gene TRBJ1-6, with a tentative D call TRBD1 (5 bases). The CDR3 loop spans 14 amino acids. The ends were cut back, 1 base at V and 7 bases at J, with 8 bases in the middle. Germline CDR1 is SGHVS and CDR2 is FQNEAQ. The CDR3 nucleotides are TGTGCCAGCAGCTTAGAACAGGCCAATTCACCCCTCCACTTT. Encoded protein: CASSLEQANSPLHF.

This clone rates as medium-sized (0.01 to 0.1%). DNA for the CDR3: TGTGCCAGCAGTTCCCGGGGGGGCGGGGGTACGGATACGCAGTATTTT. The encoded protein is CASSSRGGGGTDTQYF. The chain has TRBV27 and TRBJ2-3, with 8 nucleotides matching TRBD2. The V gene end was trimmed by 4 bases and the J gene end by 6 bases; junction bases not matched to a gene: 12. Germline loops: CDR1 MNHEY, CDR2 SMNVEV (reference sequence). CDR3 length equals 16 residues.

CDR3 DNA sequence: TGTGCCAGTAGTGTACAGGGGGCAAATGAGCAGTTCTTC. Protein: CASSVQGANEQFF. The chain couples TRBV19 to TRBJ2-1, with 9 bases matching TRBD1. With 5 bases clipped from V and 7 bases from J, the junction kept 3 bases outside the gene matches. There are 13 residues in the CDR3. Per germline, CDR1 LNHDA and CDR2 SQIVND (reference sequence). The full variable domain, with the rest looked up from reference TRBV19 and TRBJ2-1, is DGGITQSPKYLFRKEGQNVTLSCEQNLNHDAMYWYRQDPGQGLRLIYYSQIVNDFQKGDIAEGYSVSREKKESFPLTVTSAQKNPTAFYLCASSVQGANEQFFGPGTRLTVL.